A single sample gave rise to the 27 T cell receptor beta chains below, sequenced in a study of T cells expressing NK-cell markers. With the 5' RACE reads reprocessed, TCRdb shows one record per CDR3 protein and no DNA. The sample spans some 390,000 distinct CDR3 sequences; the ten largest clones claim approximately 11%. The material sequenced was blood T cells: a sorted CD56 or NKG2C T cell subset, CD4+ or CD8+ T cells, or bulk PBMC T cells (not recorded which). These receptors originate from a woman between 50 and 59 years old in good health.

Here the CDR3 reads CSARGLRTGGAEGYGYTF. The rearrangement uses TRBV20-1 and TRBJ1-2; TCRdb reports TRBD1, a call that lacks DNA to check it against. Germline lookup yields CDR1 DFQATT and CDR2 SNEGSKA (reference sequence). The length of the CDR3 is 18 residues.

The chain joins TRBV20-1 to TRBJ2-1; TCRdb proposes TRBD2, but this gene call is untestable without DNA. The CDR3 has 14 amino acids. Germline CDR1 is DFQATT and CDR2 is SNEGSKA (reference sequence). The CDR3 loop is CSATPVGRRYEQFF.

The chain carries TRBV11-3 and TRBJ2-2; the D call from TCRdb, TRBD2, cannot be confirmed without DNA. Germline CDR1 SGHNT, CDR2 YENEEA. The CDR3 length is 18 residues. This CDR3 is CASSFRTSSLIGTGELFF.

The chain is built from TRBV5-1 and TRBJ1-2; as DNA is missing, the TRBD1 call by TCRdb cannot be tested. The CDR3 is 13 amino acids. Germline V gene data show CDR1 as SGHRS and CDR2 as YFSETQ. The CDR3 loop reads CASSLGTGHGYTF.

This chain uses TRBV2 with TRBJ2-1; without DNA, the TCRdb call of TRBD2 cannot be checked. CDR1 SNHLY and CDR2 FYNNEI come from the germline V gene. The CDR3 loop spans 14 amino acids. The CDR3 sequence: CASSSGLAGNKQFF.

V usage is TRBV7-3 and J usage is TRBJ2-3; TCRdb's D call, TRBD1, is unchecked because there is no DNA. The germline V gene has CDR1 SGHTA and CDR2 FQGTGA. The CDR3 is 16 amino acids. CDR3 sequence reads: CASSLRQSQTPDTQYF.

CDR3 sequence reads: CASSVTGGMAFF. V gene TRBV6-1 combines with J gene TRBJ1-1; the D gene TCRdb calls, TRBD1, cannot be checked with no DNA. The CDR3 contains 12 residues. Germline V gives CDR1 MNHNS, CDR2 SASEGT.

The chain links TRBV27 to TRBJ2-7; TCRdb outputs TRBD1, but without DNA this stays unchecked. Germline V gene data show CDR1 as MNHEY and CDR2 as SMNVEV (reference sequence). The CDR3 spans 15 residues. The CDR3 loop reads CASSFGQGINYEQYF.

The chain uses TRBV6-2 or TRBV6-3 and TRBJ2-7; TCRdb designates TRBD1, a call that cannot be tested without DNA. Germline V gives CDR1 MNHEY, CDR2 SVGEGT. The CDR3 has 14 amino acids. The CDR3 sequence: CASLPGQGFHEQYF.

J is TRBJ2-7 and V is TRBV7-8. Germline V lookup: CDR1 SGHVS, CDR2 FQNEAQ. The CDR3 sequence is 14 residues long. The CDR3 loop reads CASSISGRSYEQYF.

V and J are TRBV18 and TRBJ2-5. In germline, CDR1 is KGHSH, CDR2 LQKENI. This CDR3 spans 15 amino acids. The CDR3 here is CASSPLAPGSETQYF.

The genes are TRBV25-1 and TRBJ2-1; as DNA is missing, the TRBD1 call by TCRdb cannot be tested. CDR3 length: 16 residues. CDR1 is MGHDK, CDR2 SYGVNS, per germline. The CDR3 loop is CASSDVTGLTYNEQFF. The variable domain in full, with the rest retrieved from reference TRBV25-1 and TRBJ2-1, is EADIYQTPRYLVIGTGKKITLECSQTMGHDKMYWYQQDPGMELHLIHYSYGVNSTEKGDLSSESTVSRIRTEHFPLTLESARPSHTSQYLCASSDVTGLTYNEQFFGPGTRLTVL.

The chain carries TRBV29-1 and TRBJ2-1. This CDR3 region has 14 residues. Germline V gives CDR1 SQVTM, CDR2 ANQGSEA. This chain's CDR3 is CSVHLLDPYNEQFF.

This sequence joins TRBV29-1 and TRBJ2-3; the D gene TCRdb calls, TRBD1, cannot be checked with no DNA. This CDR3 is 15 amino acids long. Looked up from germline, CDR1 is SQVTM and CDR2 is ANQGSEA. CDR3 sequence: CSAHLVGQLIDTQYF.

J is TRBJ2-1 and V is TRBV7-9. The CDR3 extends over 13 amino acids. Germline loops: CDR1 SEHNR, CDR2 FQNEAQ (reference sequence). This chain's CDR3 is CASSLALTREQFF.

The gene calls are TRBV7-2 and TRBJ2-1; with no DNA, the TCRdb D assignment of TRBD2 cannot be verified. The germline V gene encodes CDR1 SGHTA and CDR2 FQGNSA. CDR3 size: 15 residues. CDR3 residues: CASSLGDYVYNEQFF.

The chain uses TRBV7-2 and TRBJ2-3; with no DNA, the TCRdb D assignment of TRBD1 cannot be verified. The CDR3 is 14 amino acids. Germline CDR1 SGHTA, CDR2 FQGNSA. The CDR3: CASSKGSNTATQYF.

This chain links TRBV24-1 with TRBJ1-2; TCRdb names TRBD1, which stays unverified in the absence of DNA. The length of the CDR3 is 11 residues. CDR1 KGHDR and CDR2 SFDVKD come from the germline V gene. The CDR3 sequence is CATSKTGGFTF.

The rearrangement uses TRBV7-9 and TRBJ2-1; TCRdb selects TRBD2, and the lack of DNA leaves this call unchecked. The CDR3 runs to 15 residues. Germline assignment: CDR1 SEHNR and CDR2 FQNEAQ (reference sequence). The CDR3 is CASSPTSGIYNEQFF.

CDR3 in amino acids: CATSDLGTSGPNEQFF. The chain links TRBV24-1 to TRBJ2-1; without DNA, the TCRdb call of TRBD2 cannot be checked. There are 16 residues in the CDR3. Looked up from germline, CDR1 is KGHDR and CDR2 is SFDVKD.

V and J are TRBV29-1 and TRBJ2-5; the D call from TCRdb, TRBD2, cannot be confirmed without DNA. Germline V gives CDR1 SQVTM, CDR2 ANQGSEA. The CDR3 is 15 amino acids. The CDR3 sequence: CSVFPVETSQETQYF.

The J gene is TRBJ1-5, the V gene TRBV11-2. The CDR3 covers 17 residues. Per the germline V gene, CDR1 is SGHAT and CDR2 is FQNNGV. CDR3: CASSLGPRGGSNQPQHF.

The CDR3 spells CSATGKRAQYF. This chain uses TRBV20-1 with TRBJ2-5. The length of the CDR3 is 11 residues. The germline V gene encodes CDR1 DFQATT and CDR2 SNEGSKA (reference sequence).

This sequence joins TRBV12-3 or TRBV12-4 and TRBJ1-2. The length of the CDR3 is 14 residues. The CDR3 sequence: CASSPQSERDGYTF.

The genes are TRBV6-5 and TRBJ2-3; no DNA is available, so the TRBD2 call from TCRdb remains unchecked. This CDR3 comprises 13 residues. Per germline, CDR1 MNHEY and CDR2 SVGAGI. CDR3 region: CASSYGEVNTQYF.

Here the CDR3 reads CASSSGTSGRSAEQFF. The chain carries TRBV11-3 and TRBJ2-1; TCRdb selects TRBD2, and the lack of DNA leaves this call unchecked. CDR3 length equals 16 residues. Germline CDR1 SGHNT, CDR2 YENEEA.

V is TRBV12-3 or TRBV12-4 and J is TRBJ1-1. The CDR3 covers 15 residues. The CDR3 spells CASRPLTNLNTEAFF.